A selection of T cell receptor beta chains follows, all from one sample in a study of blood T cell repertoires in COVID-19. Measured with immunoSEQ multiplex PCR; TCRdb has only the in-frame clones, and not every one. Among roughly 180,000 clones listed, about 85% were seen once. What was sequenced was peripheral blood. The receptors derive from a man older than 75 with COVID-19, enrolled during active disease. CDR3s include the opening cysteine and the closing phenylalanine or tryptophan. The D gene is left open where the match is weak. Not all rows give a size; the values are once, few, many and, for expanded clones, a class.

size: NA; length: 17; V: TRBV9; J: TRBJ2-2; D: TRBD1; CDR3: CASSIRGDRGATGELFF; DNA: TGTGCCAGCAGCATTCGTGGGGACAGGGGAGCCACCGGGGAGCTGTTTTTT
size: NA; length: 13; V: TRBV3-1/TRBV3-2; J: TRBJ2-3; D: NA; CDR3: CASSQVDTDTQYF; DNA: TGTGCCAGCAGCCAAGTAGACACAGATACGCAGTATTTT
size: NA; length: 15; V: TRBV10-3; J: TRBJ1-1; D: TRBD1; CDR3: CAIRGQGAGNTEAFF; DNA: TGTGCCATCAGGGGACAGGGGGCTGGGAACACTGAAGCTTTCTTT
size: NA; length: 14; V: TRBV5-1; J: TRBJ1-1; D: NA; CDR3: CASSLVLGTSQAFF; DNA: TGCGCCAGCAGCTTGGTTTTGGGCACCTCACAAGCTTTCTTT
size: NA; length: 11; V: TRBV20-1; J: TRBJ1-1; D: TRBD1; CDR3: CSAQGQGEAFF; DNA: TGCAGTGCTCAGGGACAGGGTGAAGCTTTCTTT
size: NA; length: 15; V: TRBV10-3; J: TRBJ1-3; D: TRBD1; CDR3: CAISAQGLSGNTIYF; DNA: TGTGCCATCAGTGCACAGGGGCTCTCTGGAAACACCATATATTTT
size: NA; length: 14; V: TRBV7-2; J: TRBJ2-2; D: NA; CDR3: CASSSGQYTGELFF; DNA: TGTGCCAGCAGCTCCGGACAGTACACCGGGGAGCTGTTTTTT
size: NA; length: 11; V: TRBV18; J: TRBJ2-1; D: NA; CDR3: CASSSGLEQFF; DNA: TGTGCCAGCTCATCGGGACTGGAGCAGTTCTTC
size: NA; length: 13; V: TRBV28; J: TRBJ2-7; D: NA; CDR3: CASSLQRIYEQYF; DNA: TGTGCCAGCAGTTTGCAGCGAATTTACGAGCAGTACTTC
size: NA; length: 14; V: TRBV6-5; J: TRBJ1-6; D: NA; CDR3: CASSLESKNSPLHF; DNA: TGTGCCAGCAGCCTTGAGAGCAAAAATTCACCCCTCCACTTT
size: once; length: 16; V: TRBV7-9; J: TRBJ2-7; D: TRBD1; CDR3: CASSPWNGQGQDEQYF; DNA: TGTGCCAGCAGCCCCTGGAATGGACAGGGGCAAGACGAGCAGTACTTC
size: NA; length: 13; V: TRBV29-1; J: TRBJ1-5; D: TRBD1; CDR3: CSVGQGAFQPQHF; DNA: TGCAGCGTGGGACAGGGGGCGTTTCAGCCCCAGCATTTT
size: NA; length: 16; V: TRBV7-2; J: TRBJ1-1; D: TRBD1; CDR3: CASSPQGASGNTEAFF; DNA: TGTGCCAGCAGCCCACAGGGGGCATCAGGGAACACTGAAGCTTTCTTT
size: NA; length: 16; V: TRBV10-3; J: TRBJ1-3; D: TRBD1; CDR3: CAITQVRTGSGNTIYF; DNA: TGTGCCATCACACAAGTACGGACAGGCTCTGGAAACACCATATATTTT
size: NA; length: 15; V: TRBV2; J: TRBJ1-6; D: NA; CDR3: CASSGLQGVNSPLHF; DNA: TGTGCCAGCAGTGGTCTACAGGGAGTGAATTCACCCCTCCACTTT
size: NA; length: 15; V: TRBV2; J: TRBJ2-1; D: NA; CDR3: CASSAPGRAYNEQFF; DNA: TGTGCCAGCAGTGCCCCCGGCAGGGCTTACAATGAGCAGTTCTTC
size: NA; length: 15; V: TRBV6-5; J: TRBJ2-1; D: NA; CDR3: CASSLTRDFYNEQFF; DNA: TGTGCCAGCAGCCTAACCCGGGACTTTTACAATGAGCAGTTCTTC
size: NA; length: 17; V: TRBV5-4; J: TRBJ2-5; D: NA; CDR3: CASSGGRSGVGQETQYF; DNA: TGTGCCAGCAGCGGAGGTCGGAGTGGCGTAGGCCAAGAGACCCAGTACTTC
size: NA; length: 17; V: TRBV19; J: TRBJ1-1; D: NA; CDR3: CASSLPQGLGKDTEAFF; DNA: TGTGCCAGTAGTCTCCCGCAGGGGCTCGGAAAGGACACTGAAGCTTTCTTT
size: NA; length: 14; V: TRBV7-8; J: TRBJ2-7; D: TRBD1; CDR3: CASSSMGQSYEQYF; DNA: TGTGCCAGCAGCAGTATGGGACAGTCCTACGAGCAGTACTTC
size: NA; length: 15; V: TRBV28; J: TRBJ2-5; D: TRBD1; CDR3: CASSPDRVLRETQYF; DNA: TGTGCCAGCAGCCCGGACAGGGTGTTGAGGGAGACCCAGTACTTC
size: NA; length: 17; V: TRBV18; J: TRBJ1-1; D: TRBD1; CDR3: CASSPASPGQVGTEAFF; DNA: TGTGCCAGCTCACCAGCTTCCCCGGGACAGGTGGGCACTGAAGCTTTCTTT
size: NA; length: 14; V: TRBV7-2; J: TRBJ1-1; D: NA; CDR3: CASSLERTAPEAFF; DNA: TGTGCCAGCAGCTTAGAGCGGACCGCGCCTGAAGCTTTCTTT
size: NA; length: 13; V: TRBV25-1; J: TRBJ2-5; D: NA; CDR3: CASSSGAGETQYF; DNA: TGTGCCAGCAGTTCGGGTGCTGGGGAGACCCAGTACTTC
size: NA; length: 14; V: TRBV5-1; J: TRBJ2-7; D: TRBD1; CDR3: CASSSGQGAVEQYF; DNA: TGCGCCAGCAGCTCGGGACAGGGGGCTGTGGAGCAGTACTTC
size: NA; length: 14; V: TRBV5-1; J: TRBJ2-3; D: TRBD1; CDR3: CASSPGTEAGTQYF; DNA: TGCGCCAGCAGCCCCGGGACAGAGGCGGGTACGCAGTATTTT
size: NA; length: 15; V: TRBV11-2; J: TRBJ2-2; D: NA; CDR3: CASSYTQGVAGELFF; DNA: TGTGCCAGCAGTTACACACAGGGAGTCGCCGGGGAGCTGTTTTTT
size: NA; length: 19; V: TRBV6-6; J: TRBJ1-5; D: TRBD1; CDR3: CASSPSGTGRPYSNQPQHF; DNA: TGTGCCAGCAGTCCATCCGGGACAGGGCGACCGTATAGCAATCAGCCCCAGCATTTT
size: NA; length: 14; V: TRBV6-5; J: TRBJ1-5; D: TRBD1; CDR3: CASSQAQGNQPQHF; DNA: TGTGCCAGCAGTCAGGCACAGGGGAATCAGCCCCAGCATTTT
size: once; length: 13; V: TRBV29-1; J: TRBJ1-1; D: NA; CDR3: CSVGEAIGAGAFF; DNA: TGCAGCGTTGGGGAGGCGATAGGGGCGGGGGCTTTCTTT
size: NA; length: 14; V: TRBV19; J: TRBJ1-5; D: TRBD1; CDR3: CASSIWTGDQPQHF; DNA: TGTGCCAGTAGTATCTGGACAGGAGATCAGCCCCAGCATTTT
size: NA; length: 16; V: TRBV7-2; J: TRBJ2-7; D: TRBD1; CDR3: CASTSNPADRGYEQYF; DNA: TGTGCCAGCACCTCCAACCCCGCGGACAGGGGCTACGAGCAGTACTTC
size: NA; length: 13; V: TRBV12-3/TRBV12-4; J: TRBJ1-1; D: TRBD1; CDR3: CASSTGQRTEAFF; DNA: TGTGCCAGCAGTACGGGACAGCGCACTGAAGCTTTCTTT
size: NA; length: 17; V: TRBV5-4; J: TRBJ1-4; D: NA; CDR3: CASSSRGFGGTNEKLFF; DNA: TGTGCCAGCAGCTCCCGGGGTTTCGGAGGAACTAATGAAAAACTGTTTTTT
size: NA; length: 17; V: TRBV11-2; J: TRBJ1-2; D: NA; CDR3: CASSLDHSDSFNYGYTF; DNA: TGTGCCAGCAGCTTAGATCATTCGGACAGCTTCAACTATGGCTACACCTTC
size: NA; length: 13; V: TRBV6-5; J: TRBJ1-2; D: NA; CDR3: CASSPRGRQGYTF; DNA: TGTGCCAGCAGCCCCAGGGGACGGCAGGGCTACACCTTC
size: NA; length: 14; V: TRBV3-1/TRBV3-2; J: TRBJ2-1; D: NA; CDR3: CASSHRGSYNEQFF; DNA: TGTGCCAGCAGCCACAGGGGCTCCTACAATGAGCAGTTCTTC
size: NA; length: 14; V: TRBV9; J: TRBJ1-2; D: TRBD1; CDR3: CASSVAMTGDGYTF; DNA: TGTGCCAGCAGCGTAGCGATGACAGGGGATGGCTACACCTTC
size: NA; length: 16; V: TRBV11-2; J: TRBJ2-1; D: NA; CDR3: CASSPQGSSSYNEQFF; DNA: TGTGCCAGCAGCCCCCAGGGCAGTAGCTCCTACAATGAGCAGTTCTTC
size: few; length: 17; V: TRBV9; J: TRBJ2-1; D: TRBD2; CDR3: CASSATLGGLYDNEQFF; DNA: TGTGCCAGCAGCGCCACTCTGGGGGGGTTATACGACAATGAGCAGTTCTTC
size: NA; length: 16; V: TRBV5-1; J: TRBJ2-7; D: TRBD1; CDR3: CASSLWGTGSSYEQYF; DNA: TGCGCCAGCAGCTTGTGGGGGACAGGGTCCTCCTACGAGCAGTACTTC
size: NA; length: 14; V: TRBV10-3; J: TRBJ1-2; D: TRBD1; CDR3: CAISGTGWDYGYTF; DNA: TGTGCCATCAGTGGGACAGGGTGGGACTATGGCTACACCTTC
size: NA; length: 17; V: TRBV5-6; J: TRBJ1-1; D: NA; CDR3: CASSLEEGPNPNTEAFF; DNA: TGTGCCAGCAGCTTGGAGGAGGGGCCCAACCCGAACACTGAAGCTTTCTTT
size: NA; length: 13; V: TRBV28; J: TRBJ1-6; D: NA; CDR3: CASKDTNNSPLHF; DNA: TGTGCCAGCAAAGACACCAATAATTCACCCCTCCACTTT
size: NA; length: 15; V: TRBV7-9; J: TRBJ2-7; D: TRBD1; CDR3: CASSLLQGATYEQYF; DNA: TGTGCCAGCAGCTTATTACAGGGGGCCACCTACGAGCAGTACTTC
size: NA; length: 15; V: TRBV5-1; J: TRBJ1-3; D: NA; CDR3: CASTRQPEAGNTIYF; DNA: TGCGCCAGCACCCGACAGCCCGAGGCGGGAAACACCATATATTTT
size: NA; length: 13; V: TRBV6-5; J: TRBJ1-1; D: NA; CDR3: CASSRTANTEAFF; DNA: TGTGCCAGCAGTCGCACAGCGAACACTGAAGCTTTCTTT
size: NA; length: 14; V: TRBV5-1; J: TRBJ1-2; D: NA; CDR3: CASSLSRGDYGYTF; DNA: TGCGCCAGCAGCTTGTCTCGGGGGGACTATGGCTACACCTTC
size: NA; length: 13; V: TRBV5-4; J: TRBJ1-2; D: NA; CDR3: CASSSGSARRGTF; DNA: TGTGCCAGCAGCTCCGGATCTGCCCGTAGGGGCACCTTC
size: NA; length: 16; V: TRBV2; J: TRBJ2-3; D: NA; CDR3: CATDAGGRQGEDTQYF; DNA: TGTGCCACCGACGCCGGGGGCCGCCAGGGGGAGGATACGCAGTATTTT
size: NA; length: 14; V: TRBV27; J: TRBJ1-6; D: NA; CDR3: CASSLEGLDSPLHF; DNA: TGTGCCAGTAGTTTGGAGGGGTTGGATTCACCCCTCCACTTT
size: NA; length: 17; V: TRBV4-1; J: TRBJ2-4; D: NA; CDR3: CASSQGMGEWAKNIQYF; DNA: TGCGCCAGCAGCCAAGGTATGGGAGAGTGGGCCAAAAACATTCAGTACTTC
size: NA; length: 18; V: TRBV14; J: TRBJ2-7; D: NA; CDR3: CASSRYTPTGTQSYEQYF; DNA: TGTGCCAGCAGCCGTTACACACCGACCGGGACACAATCCTACGAGCAGTACTTC
size: NA; length: 16; V: TRBV27; J: TRBJ1-2; D: TRBD1; CDR3: CASSSTTGARIYGYTF; DNA: TGTGCCAGCAGTTCAACCACAGGGGCAAGGATATATGGCTACACCTTC
size: NA; length: 15; V: TRBV6-5; J: TRBJ1-1; D: TRBD1; CDR3: CASSKPGTGNTEAFF; DNA: TGTGCCAGCAGTAAACCCGGGACAGGGAACACTGAAGCTTTCTTT